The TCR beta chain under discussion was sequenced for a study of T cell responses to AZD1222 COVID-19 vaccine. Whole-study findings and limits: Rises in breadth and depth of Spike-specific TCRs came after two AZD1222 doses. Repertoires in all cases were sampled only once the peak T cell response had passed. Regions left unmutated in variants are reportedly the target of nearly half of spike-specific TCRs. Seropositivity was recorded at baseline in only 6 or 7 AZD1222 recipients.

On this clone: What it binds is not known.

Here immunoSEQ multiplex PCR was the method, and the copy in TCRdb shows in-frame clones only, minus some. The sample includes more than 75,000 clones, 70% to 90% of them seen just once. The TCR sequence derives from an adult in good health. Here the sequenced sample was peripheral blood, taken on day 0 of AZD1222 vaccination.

CDR3 nucleotides: TGTGCCAGCTCACCACGTGAGGGAAGGAGCACTGAAGCTTTCTTT. This gives the protein CASSPREGRSTEAFF. The genes are TRBV18 and TRBJ1-1; D not resolved. Germline lookup yields CDR1 KGHSH and CDR2 LQKENI. V lost 1 base, J lost 4 bases, and 13 bases lay in between. The CDR3 has 15 residues.